This T cell receptor beta chain was captured in a study of technical replicates of blood from a handful of donors. V gave up 0 bases and J gave up 3 bases; unmatched junction bases: 3. This CDR3 is built from 15 residues. The germline CDR1 and CDR2 sequences are KGHSH and LQKENI. Sequencing was performed with immunoSEQ multiplex PCR; in TCRdb, only in-frame clones are kept and a portion is missing. The top ten hold approximately 0.2% of the sample, which has approximately 100,000 clones, around 95% seen once. The J gene is TRBJ1-2, the V gene TRBV18, with TRBD1 matching over 8 bases. The origin of this receptor is a human donor in good health. The sequenced material came from T cells isolated from PBMCs. Written as DNA, the CDR3 is TGTGCCAGCTCACCACCGGCAGGGGGCTACTATGGCTACACCTTC. This gives the protein CASSPPAGGYYGYTF. The entire variable domain, with the rest obtained from reference TRBV18 and TRBJ1-2, is as follows: NAGVMQNPRHLVRRRGQEARLRCSPMKGHSHVYWYRQLPEEGLKFMVYLQKENIIDESGMPKERFSAEFPKEGPSILRIQQVVRGDSAAYFCASSPPAGGYYGYTFGSGTRLTVV.